Detailed here is one T cell receptor beta chain. Its specificity is not known. The V gene's germline CDR1 is LGHNA and CDR2 YNFKEQ. CDR3 length: 18 residues. The V and J ends lost 0 bases and 5 bases, in that order; junction bases with no gene match: 11. Clones were sequenced by immunoSEQ multiplex PCR, and TCRdb holds only the in-frame ones, with some missing. The sample holds about 78,000 clones, 90% to 96% seen once. The sample belongs to a study of cytomegalovirus exposure and HLA in healthy donors. Overall study findings and caveats: As was reported, the classifier diagnosed cytomegalovirus status with high specificity and sensitivity.

This chain connects TRBV4-2 to TRBJ2-5; TRBD2 agrees at 11 bases. This sequence originates from a man aged 18 to 35 in good health and CMV-seropositive. The sample comprised PBMCs. CDR3 residues: CASSQDWIAGGPGETQYF. In DNA, the CDR3 is TGTGCCAGCAGCCAAGATTGGATAGCGGGAGGGCCTGGGGAGACCCAGTACTTC.